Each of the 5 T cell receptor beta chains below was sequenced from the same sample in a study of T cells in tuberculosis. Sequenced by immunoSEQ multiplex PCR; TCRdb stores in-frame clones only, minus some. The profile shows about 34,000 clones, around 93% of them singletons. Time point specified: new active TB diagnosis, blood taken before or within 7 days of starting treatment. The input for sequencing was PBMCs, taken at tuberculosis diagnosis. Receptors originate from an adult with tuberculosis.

CDR3 DNA: TGTGCCAGCAGTGCCGACAGGGAGACGACAAACAATGAGCAGTTCTTC. Translated, it gives CASSADRETTNNEQFF. The genes are TRBV25-1 and TRBJ2-1, with 7 bases aligning to TRBD1. CDR1 is MGHDK and CDR2 is SYGVNS in the germline V gene. The CDR3 covers 16 residues. The V and J ends lost 4 bases and 5 bases, in that order; junction bases with no gene match: 11.

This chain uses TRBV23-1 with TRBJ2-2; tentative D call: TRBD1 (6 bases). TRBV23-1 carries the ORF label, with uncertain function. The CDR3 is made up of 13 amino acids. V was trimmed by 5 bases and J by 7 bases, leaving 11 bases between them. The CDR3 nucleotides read TGCGCCAGCAGTACAGGGATTCACGGGGAGCTGTTTTTT. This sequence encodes CASSTGIHGELFF.

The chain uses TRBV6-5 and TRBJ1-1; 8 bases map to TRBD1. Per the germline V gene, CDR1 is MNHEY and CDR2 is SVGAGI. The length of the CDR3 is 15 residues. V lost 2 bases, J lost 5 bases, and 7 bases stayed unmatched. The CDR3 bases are TGTGCCAGCAGTTACCGGACAGGGAGCGGGACTGAAGCTTTCTTT. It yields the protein CASSYRTGSGTEAFF.

The CDR3 sequence is CATSKGTSGAGSYNEQFF. The CDR3 nucleotides are TGTGCCACCAGCAAAGGGACTAGCGGGGCCGGCTCCTACAATGAGCAGTTCTTC. The chain recombines TRBV15 with TRBJ2-1, with 13 bases identical to TRBD2. J lost 0 bases, V lost 4 bases, and 6 bases had no gene match. CDR1 is LNHNV and CDR2 is YYDKDF in the germline V gene (reference sequence). This CDR3 is built from 18 residues.

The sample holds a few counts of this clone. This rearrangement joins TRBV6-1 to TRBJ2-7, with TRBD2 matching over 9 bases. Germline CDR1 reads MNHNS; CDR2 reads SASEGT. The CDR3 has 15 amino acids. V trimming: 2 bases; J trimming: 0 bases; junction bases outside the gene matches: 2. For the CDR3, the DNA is TGTGCCAGCAGTGAACTAGCGGGGAGCTCCTACGAGCAGTACTTC. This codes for CASSELAGSSYEQYF.